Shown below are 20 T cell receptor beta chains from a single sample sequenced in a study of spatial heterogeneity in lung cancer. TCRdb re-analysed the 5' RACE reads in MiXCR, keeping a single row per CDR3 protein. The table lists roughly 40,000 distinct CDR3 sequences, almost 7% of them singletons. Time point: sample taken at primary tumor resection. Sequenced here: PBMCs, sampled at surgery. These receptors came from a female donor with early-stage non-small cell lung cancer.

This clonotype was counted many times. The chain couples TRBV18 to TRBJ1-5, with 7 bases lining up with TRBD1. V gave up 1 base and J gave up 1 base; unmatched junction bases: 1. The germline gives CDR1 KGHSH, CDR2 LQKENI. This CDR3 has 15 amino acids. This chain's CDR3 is CASSPRTGSNQPQHF. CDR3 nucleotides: TGTGCCAGCTCACCACGGACAGGAAGCAATCAGCCCCAGCATTTT.

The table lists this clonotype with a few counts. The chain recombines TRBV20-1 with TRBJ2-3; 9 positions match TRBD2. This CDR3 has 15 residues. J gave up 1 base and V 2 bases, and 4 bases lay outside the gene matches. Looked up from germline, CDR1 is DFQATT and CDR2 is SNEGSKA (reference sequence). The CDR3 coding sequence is TGCAGTGCTAGACCTAGCGGGGCGGGCACAGATACGCAGTATTTT. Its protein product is CSARPSGAGTDTQYF.

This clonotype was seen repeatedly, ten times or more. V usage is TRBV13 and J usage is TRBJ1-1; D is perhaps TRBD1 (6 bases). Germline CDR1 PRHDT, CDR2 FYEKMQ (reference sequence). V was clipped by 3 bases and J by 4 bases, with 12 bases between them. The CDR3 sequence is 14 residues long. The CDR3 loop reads CASSLGATGTEAFF. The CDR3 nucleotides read TGTGCCAGCAGCTTGGGGGCGACAGGCACTGAAGCTTTCTTT.

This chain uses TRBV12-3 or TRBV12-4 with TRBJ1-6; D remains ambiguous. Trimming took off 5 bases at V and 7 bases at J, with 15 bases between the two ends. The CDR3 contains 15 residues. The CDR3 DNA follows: TGTGCCAGCAGTCCGAGGCAGGACCACAATTCACCCCTCCACTTT. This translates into CASSPRQDHNSPLHF.

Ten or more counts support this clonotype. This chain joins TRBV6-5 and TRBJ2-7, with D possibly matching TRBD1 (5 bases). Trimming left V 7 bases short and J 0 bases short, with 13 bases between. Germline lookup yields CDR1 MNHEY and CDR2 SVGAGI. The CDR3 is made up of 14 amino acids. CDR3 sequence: CASKKTVSSYEQYF. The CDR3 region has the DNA TGTGCCAGCAAGAAGACAGTTAGCTCCTACGAGCAGTACTTC.

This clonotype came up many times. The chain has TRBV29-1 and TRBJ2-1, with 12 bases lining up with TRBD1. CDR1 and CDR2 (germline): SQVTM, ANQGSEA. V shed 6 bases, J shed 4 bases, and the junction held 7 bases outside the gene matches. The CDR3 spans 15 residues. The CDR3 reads CSVPPGQGAYNEQFF. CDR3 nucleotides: TGCAGCGTCCCTCCGGGACAGGGGGCTTACAATGAGCAGTTCTTC.

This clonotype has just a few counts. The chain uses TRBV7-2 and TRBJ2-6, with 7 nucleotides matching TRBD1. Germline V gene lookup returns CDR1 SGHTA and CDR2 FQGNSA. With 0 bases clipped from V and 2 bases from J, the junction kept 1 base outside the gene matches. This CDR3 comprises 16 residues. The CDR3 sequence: CASSLARGTGANVLTF. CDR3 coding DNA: TGTGCCAGCAGCTTAGCCAGGGGGACTGGGGCCAACGTCCTGACTTTC.

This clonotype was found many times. The CDR3 sequence is CASSLGGKTYNEQFF. CDR3 nucleotides: TGTGCCAGCAGTCTCGGGGGGAAGACCTACAATGAGCAGTTCTTC. The gene calls are TRBV9 and TRBJ2-1; TRBD2 matches 7 bases. This CDR3 has 15 amino acids. Trimming took 5 bases from V and 2 from J; bases not matched to a gene: 7. In germline, CDR1 is SGDLS, CDR2 YYNGEE.

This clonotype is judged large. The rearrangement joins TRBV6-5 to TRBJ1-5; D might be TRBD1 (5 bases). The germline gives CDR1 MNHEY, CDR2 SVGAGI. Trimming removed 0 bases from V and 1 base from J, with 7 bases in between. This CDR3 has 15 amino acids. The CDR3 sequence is CASSYSGQSNQPQHF. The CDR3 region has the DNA TGTGCCAGCAGTTACTCGGGGCAGAGCAATCAGCCCCAGCATTTT.

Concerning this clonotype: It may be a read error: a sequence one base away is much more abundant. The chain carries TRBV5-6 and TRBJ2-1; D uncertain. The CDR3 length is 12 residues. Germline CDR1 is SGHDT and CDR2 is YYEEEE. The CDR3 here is CACSYLNNEQFF. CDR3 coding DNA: TGTGCCTGCAGCTACTTAAACAATGAGCAGTTCTTC.

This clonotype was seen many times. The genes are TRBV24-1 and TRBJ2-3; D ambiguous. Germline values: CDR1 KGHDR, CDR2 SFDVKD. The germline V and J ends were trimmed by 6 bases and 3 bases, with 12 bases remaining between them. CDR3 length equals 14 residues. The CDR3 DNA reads TGTGCCACCAGTTTGCCAGAACCAACAGATACGCAGTATTTT. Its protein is CATSLPEPTDTQYF.

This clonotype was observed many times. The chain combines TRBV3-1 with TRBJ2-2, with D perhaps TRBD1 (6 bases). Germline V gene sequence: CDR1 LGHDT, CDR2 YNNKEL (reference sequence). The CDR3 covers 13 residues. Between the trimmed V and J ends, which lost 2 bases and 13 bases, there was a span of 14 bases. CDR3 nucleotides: TGTGCCAGCAGCCAACCGGACAGCCAAGGGCTGTTTTTT. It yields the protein CASSQPDSQGLFF. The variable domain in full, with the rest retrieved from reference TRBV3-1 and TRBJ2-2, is DTAVSQTPKYLVTQMGNDKSIKCEQNLGHDTMYWYKQDSKKFLKIMFSYNNKELIINETVPNRFSPKSPDKAHLNLHINSLELGDSAVYFCASSQPDSQGLFFGEGSRLTVL.

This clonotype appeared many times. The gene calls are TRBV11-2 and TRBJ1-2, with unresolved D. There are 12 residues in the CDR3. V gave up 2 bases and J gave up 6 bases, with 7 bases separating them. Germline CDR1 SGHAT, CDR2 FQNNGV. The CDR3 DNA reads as TGTGCCAGCAGCTTAAACTGGGATGGCTACACCTTC. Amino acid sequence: CASSLNWDGYTF. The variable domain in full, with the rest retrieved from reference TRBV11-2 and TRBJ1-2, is EAGVAQSPRYKIIEKRQSVAFWCNPISGHATLYWYQQILGQGPKLLIQFQNNGVVDDSQLPKDRFSAERLKGVDSTLKIQPAKLEDSAVYLCASSLNWDGYTFGSGTRLTVV.

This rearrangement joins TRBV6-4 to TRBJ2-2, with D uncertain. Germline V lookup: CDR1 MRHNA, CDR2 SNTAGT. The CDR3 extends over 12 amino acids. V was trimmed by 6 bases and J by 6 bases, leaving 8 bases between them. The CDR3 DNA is TGTGCCAGCAGCCAAATCCCCGGGGAGCTGTTTTTT. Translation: CASSQIPGELFF.

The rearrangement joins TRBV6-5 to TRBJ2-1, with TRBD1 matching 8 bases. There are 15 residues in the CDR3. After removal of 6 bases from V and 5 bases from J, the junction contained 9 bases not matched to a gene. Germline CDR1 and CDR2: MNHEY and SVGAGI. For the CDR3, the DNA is TGTGCCAGCAGGAAGGACAGGGATGGAGACAATGAGCAGTTCTTC. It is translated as CASRKDRDGDNEQFF.

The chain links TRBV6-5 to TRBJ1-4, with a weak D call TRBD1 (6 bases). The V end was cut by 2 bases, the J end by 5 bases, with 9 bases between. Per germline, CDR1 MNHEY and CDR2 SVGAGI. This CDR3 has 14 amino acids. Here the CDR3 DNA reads TGTGCCAGCAGTTACGGGGGGGGCAATGAAAAACTGTTTTTT. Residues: CASSYGGGNEKLFF.

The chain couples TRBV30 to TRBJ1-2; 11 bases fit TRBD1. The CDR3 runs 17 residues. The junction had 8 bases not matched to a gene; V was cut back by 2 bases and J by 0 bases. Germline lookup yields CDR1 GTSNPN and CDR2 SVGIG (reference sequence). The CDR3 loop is CAWSWGGQGAPNYGYTF. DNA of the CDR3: TGTGCCTGGAGTTGGGGAGGACAGGGGGCCCCTAACTATGGCTACACCTTC.

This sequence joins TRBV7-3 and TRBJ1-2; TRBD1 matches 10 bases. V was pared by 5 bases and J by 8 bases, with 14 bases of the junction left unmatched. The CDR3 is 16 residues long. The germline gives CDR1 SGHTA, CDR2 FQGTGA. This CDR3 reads CASSPGQGVVRGGYTF. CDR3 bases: TGTGCCAGCAGCCCCGGACAGGGGGTGGTCCGGGGCGGCTACACCTTC.

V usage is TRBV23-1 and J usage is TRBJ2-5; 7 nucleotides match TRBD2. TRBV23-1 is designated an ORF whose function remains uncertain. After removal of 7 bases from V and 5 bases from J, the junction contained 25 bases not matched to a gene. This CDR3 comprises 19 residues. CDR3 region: CASTPWGGESKPRDETQYF. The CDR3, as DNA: TGCGCCAGCACCCCTTGGGGGGGGGAATCAAAACCTCGCGACGAGACCCAGTACTTC.

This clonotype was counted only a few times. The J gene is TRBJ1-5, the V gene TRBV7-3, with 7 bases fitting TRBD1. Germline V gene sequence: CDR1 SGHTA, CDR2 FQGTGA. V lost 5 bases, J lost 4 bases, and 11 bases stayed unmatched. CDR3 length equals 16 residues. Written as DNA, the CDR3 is TGTGCCAGCAGCATGGTTCAGGGACAGTTAAATCAGCCCCAGCATTTT. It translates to CASSMVQGQLNQPQHF.